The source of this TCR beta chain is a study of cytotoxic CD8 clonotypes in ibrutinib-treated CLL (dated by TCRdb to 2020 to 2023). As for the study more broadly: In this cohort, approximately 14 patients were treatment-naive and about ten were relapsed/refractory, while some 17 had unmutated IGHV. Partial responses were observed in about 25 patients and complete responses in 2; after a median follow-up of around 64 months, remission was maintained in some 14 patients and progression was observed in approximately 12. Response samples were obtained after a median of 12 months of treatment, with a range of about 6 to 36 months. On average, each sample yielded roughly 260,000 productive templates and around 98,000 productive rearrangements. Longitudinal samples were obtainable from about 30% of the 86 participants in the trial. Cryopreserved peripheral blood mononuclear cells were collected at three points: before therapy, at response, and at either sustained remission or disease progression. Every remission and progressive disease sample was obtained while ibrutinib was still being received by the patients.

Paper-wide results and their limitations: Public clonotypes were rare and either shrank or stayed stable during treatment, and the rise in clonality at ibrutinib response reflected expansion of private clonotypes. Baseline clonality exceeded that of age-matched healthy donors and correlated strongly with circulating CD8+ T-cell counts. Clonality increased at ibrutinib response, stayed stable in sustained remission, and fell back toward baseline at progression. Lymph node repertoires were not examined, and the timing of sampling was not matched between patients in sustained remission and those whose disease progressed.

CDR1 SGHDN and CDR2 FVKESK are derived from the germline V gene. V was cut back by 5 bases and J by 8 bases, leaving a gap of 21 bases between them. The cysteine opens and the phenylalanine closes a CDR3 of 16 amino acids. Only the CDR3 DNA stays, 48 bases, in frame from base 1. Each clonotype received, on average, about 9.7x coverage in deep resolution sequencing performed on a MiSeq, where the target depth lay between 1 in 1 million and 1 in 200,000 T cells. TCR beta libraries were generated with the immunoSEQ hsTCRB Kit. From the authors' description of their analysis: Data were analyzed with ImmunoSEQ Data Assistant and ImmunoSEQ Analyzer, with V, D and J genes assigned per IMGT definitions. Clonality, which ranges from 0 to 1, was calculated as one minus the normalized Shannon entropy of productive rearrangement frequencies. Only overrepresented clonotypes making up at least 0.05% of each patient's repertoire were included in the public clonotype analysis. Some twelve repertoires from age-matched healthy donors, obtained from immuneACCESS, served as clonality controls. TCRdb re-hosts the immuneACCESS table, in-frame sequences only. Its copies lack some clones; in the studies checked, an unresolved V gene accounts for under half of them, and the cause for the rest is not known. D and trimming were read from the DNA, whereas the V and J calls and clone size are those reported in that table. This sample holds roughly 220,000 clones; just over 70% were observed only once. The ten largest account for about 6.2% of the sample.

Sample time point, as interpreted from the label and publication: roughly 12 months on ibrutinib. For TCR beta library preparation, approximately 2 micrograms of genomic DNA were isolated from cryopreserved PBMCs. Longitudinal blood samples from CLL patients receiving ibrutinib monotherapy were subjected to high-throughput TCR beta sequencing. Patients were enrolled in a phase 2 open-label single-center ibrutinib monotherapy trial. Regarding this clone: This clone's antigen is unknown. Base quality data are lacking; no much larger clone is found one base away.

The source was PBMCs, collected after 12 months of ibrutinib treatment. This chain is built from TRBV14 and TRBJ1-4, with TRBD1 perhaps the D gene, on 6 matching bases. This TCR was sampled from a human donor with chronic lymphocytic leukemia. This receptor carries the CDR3 CASSVGGQGGGEKLFF. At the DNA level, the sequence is TGTGCCAGCAGCGTTGGTGGACAAGGGGGAGGCGAAAAACTGTTTTTT.